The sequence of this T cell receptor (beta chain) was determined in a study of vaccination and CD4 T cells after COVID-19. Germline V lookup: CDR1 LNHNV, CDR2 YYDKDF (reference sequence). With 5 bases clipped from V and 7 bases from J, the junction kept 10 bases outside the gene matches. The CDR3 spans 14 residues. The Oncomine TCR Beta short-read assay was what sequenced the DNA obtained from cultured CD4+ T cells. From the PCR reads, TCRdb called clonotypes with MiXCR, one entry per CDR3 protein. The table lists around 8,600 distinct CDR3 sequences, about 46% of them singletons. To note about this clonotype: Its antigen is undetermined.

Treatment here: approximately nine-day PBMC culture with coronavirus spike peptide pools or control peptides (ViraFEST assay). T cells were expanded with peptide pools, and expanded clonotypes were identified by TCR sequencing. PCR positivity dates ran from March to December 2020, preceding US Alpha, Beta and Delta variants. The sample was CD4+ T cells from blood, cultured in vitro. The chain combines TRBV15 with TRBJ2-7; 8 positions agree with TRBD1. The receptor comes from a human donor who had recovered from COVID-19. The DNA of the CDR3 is TGTGCCACCAGCCGGGACAGGACAAGAGGGGAGCAGTACTTC. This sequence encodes CATSRDRTRGEQYF.